This T cell receptor (beta chain) appears in the sequencing data of a study of PD-L1 blockade in urothelial cancer. Study as a whole: Prior regimens of chemotherapy numbered 0 to 3 per patient. The authors examined blood 3 weeks (second dose) and 6 weeks after treatment start.

Synthetic templates analogous to TCR were spiked into all PCRs individually. This table comes from immunoSEQ multiplex PCR, and its TCRdb copy is limited to in-frame clones, with some not included. This sample carries about 71,000 clones, around 90% of them seen once, and the ten largest clones take 3.4%. Germline assignment: CDR1 SQVTM and CDR2 ANQGSEA. The CDR3 contains 11 residues. Trimming removed 2 bases from V and 5 bases from J, with 7 bases in between. The rearrangement joins TRBV29-1 to TRBJ2-7, with D maybe TRBD2 (5 bases). The source was PBMCs, collected around atezolizumab (anti-PD-L1) treatment. The receptor comes from a man aged 55 to 70 with urothelial cancer. CDR3 coding DNA: TGCAGCGTTGAACTAGCACACGAGCAGTACTTC. Encoded protein: CSVELAHEQYF.